The 5 T cell receptor beta chains below come from one sample, sequenced in a study of patients and donors after allogeneic stem cell transplantation. TCRdb used MiXCR to reprocess the RT-PCR reads, holding one entry per CDR3 protein. The sample consists of roughly 880,000 distinct CDR3 sequences, over 15% of them appearing once. Material: blood, either unsorted or a sorted T cell fraction (not recorded which). The receptors were gathered from a human donor who was either an allogeneic HSCT recipient or a stem cell or donor lymphocyte infusion donor (not recorded which). It is not recorded whose cells these are; they may come from a transplant donor.

This clonotype was seen only a few times. J is TRBJ2-1 and V is TRBV18, with 7 nucleotides matching TRBD2. This CDR3 contains 17 residues. CDR1 is KGHSH, CDR2 LQKENI, per germline. The ends lost 1 base at V and 1 base at J; junction bases unmatched: 7. The CDR3 region is CASSPLAGEGSYNEQFF. CDR3 DNA: TGTGCCAGCTCACCACTTGCGGGAGAGGGGTCCTACAATGAGCAGTTCTTC.

The chain is built from TRBV15 and TRBJ2-3; 8 bases map to TRBD2. CDR1 is LNHNV and CDR2 is YYDKDF in the germline V gene (reference sequence). Losses at the gene ends were 3 bases for V and 5 bases for J; bases not matched to a gene: 10. The CDR3 runs 16 residues. The CDR3 DNA reads as TGTGCCACCAGCAGGGGGGCCGGGGGGGCAGTAGATACGCAGTATTTT. It yields the protein CATSRGAGGAVDTQYF.

The sample holds a few counts of this clonotype. The rearrangement uses TRBV5-1 and TRBJ2-5; 12 nucleotides agree with TRBD2. Germline CDR1 and CDR2: SGHRS and YFSETQ. J gave up 5 bases and V 4 bases, and 3 bases lay outside the gene matches. The CDR3 runs to 14 residues. CDR3 bases: TGCGCCAGCAGCCGACTAGCGGGGGCGGAGACCCAGTACTTC. As protein: CASSRLAGAETQYF.

The V and J genes are TRBV5-1 and TRBJ2-1; D may be TRBD1 (5 bases). Germline loops: CDR1 SGHRS, CDR2 YFSETQ. Trimming shortened V by 4 bases and J by 0 bases, and 17 bases separated the two germline ends. CDR3 length: 17 amino acids. The CDR3 nucleotides read TGCGCCAGCAGCCCGGCTGGCAGGGTTAACTCCTACAATGAGCAGTTCTTC. As protein: CASSPAGRVNSYNEQFF.

This clonotype has a handful of counts. The chain carries TRBV4-3 and TRBJ1-4; D gene unclear. Trimming took 1 base from V and 5 from J, leaving 8 bases between them. This CDR3 is 14 amino acids long. Germline values: CDR1 LGHNA, CDR2 YSLEER. CDR3 protein: CASSQAGWNEKLFF. For the CDR3, the DNA is TGCGCCAGCAGCCAAGCCGGTTGGAATGAAAAACTGTTTTTT.